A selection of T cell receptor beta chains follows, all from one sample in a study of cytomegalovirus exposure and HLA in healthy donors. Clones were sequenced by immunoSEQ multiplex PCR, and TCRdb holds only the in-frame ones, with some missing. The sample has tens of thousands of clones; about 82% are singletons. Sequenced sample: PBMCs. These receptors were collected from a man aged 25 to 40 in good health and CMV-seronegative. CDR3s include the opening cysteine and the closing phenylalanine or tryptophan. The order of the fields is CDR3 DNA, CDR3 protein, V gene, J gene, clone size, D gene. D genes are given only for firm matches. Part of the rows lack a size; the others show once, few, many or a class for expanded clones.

TGCGCCAGCAGCTCAATTCGACAGGCCTTAAAGGGCTATGGCTACACCTTC	CASSSIRQALKGYGYTF	TRBV5-1	TRBJ1-2	-	-
TGTGCCAGCAGTTTCGGGGGTCAGCCCCAGCATTTT	CASSFGGQPQHF	TRBV27	TRBJ1-5	-	-
TGTGCCAGCACGAGCTCCTATAATTCACCCCTCCACTTT	CASTSSYNSPLHF	TRBV7-9	TRBJ1-6	-	-
TGTGCCAGCAGCTTAAAGGCGGCAGATACGCAGTATTTT	CASSLKAADTQYF	TRBV7-6	TRBJ2-3	few	-
TGTGCCATCAGCTCAACAGGGGACCGTAATGAAAAACTGTTTTTT	CAISSTGDRNEKLFF	TRBV10-3	TRBJ1-4	-	TRBD1
TGTGCCAGCAGTTTCCGGAGACTGAACACTGAAGCTTTCTTT	CASSFRRLNTEAFF	TRBV28	TRBJ1-1	-	-
TGTGCCAGCAGCCAGCGGACAGGTTATGGCTACACCTTC	CASSQRTGYGYTF	TRBV7-9	TRBJ1-2	few	TRBD1
TGTGCCAGCAGCTTTTACAGGGGTTCCGGGGAGCTGTTTTTT	CASSFYRGSGELFF	TRBV7-8	TRBJ2-2	few	TRBD1
TGTGCCAGCAGTATAGGACTGTGGGAGACCCAGTACTTC	CASSIGLWETQYF	TRBV2	TRBJ2-5	-	-
TGCAGCGTTGAGGGATTGGCGGGGCGGGACGGGGAGACCCAGTACTTC	CSVEGLAGRDGETQYF	TRBV29-1	TRBJ2-5	-	-
TGTGCCAGCAGGGAGAACAGGGGGCGAACAGATACGCAGTATTTT	CASRENRGRTDTQYF	TRBV28	TRBJ2-3	-	TRBD1
TGTGCCAGCAGCCCCCGCTATAGCGGGGGCCAGAACACCGGGGAGCTGTTTTTT	CASSPRYSGGQNTGELFF	TRBV9	TRBJ2-2	-	TRBD2
TGTGCCAGCAGTGAGGCAGGGAGGGAGACTGAAGCTTTCTTT	CASSEAGRETEAFF	TRBV6-1	TRBJ1-1	-	-
TGTGCCAGCAGTTACTCATCAGGGACTAGTGGCTACACCTTC	CASSYSSGTSGYTF	TRBV6-5	TRBJ1-2	-	-
TGTGCCAGTGAAAAGGGGGCGGGGAGCAATCAGCCCCAGCATTTT	CASEKGAGSNQPQHF	TRBV19	TRBJ1-5	many	TRBD1
TGTGCCAGCAGCGGAACAGGGCATCTCCTTGGCTACACCTTC	CASSGTGHLLGYTF	TRBV13	TRBJ1-2	-	-
TGTGCCAGCAGTTACTCGTTAGACTATGGCTACACCTTC	CASSYSLDYGYTF	TRBV6-5	TRBJ1-2	-	-
TGCGCCAGCAGCTTTGCTAGCGGGAGTATCACCGGGGAGCTGTTTTTT	CASSFASGSITGELFF	TRBV5-1	TRBJ2-2	once	TRBD2
TGTGCCGCACCTAGACGACTGTCGAACACCGGGGAGCTGTTTTTT	CAAPRRLSNTGELFF	TRBV27	TRBJ2-2	-	-
TGTGCCAGTAGTATTGGCGACCCGGGACAGGGTTCAGGGGCCAACGTCCTGACTTTC	CASSIGDPGQGSGANVLTF	TRBV19	TRBJ2-6	few	TRBD1